A selection of T cell receptor beta chains follows, all from one sample in a study of blood T cell repertoires in COVID-19. This table comes from immunoSEQ multiplex PCR, and its TCRdb copy is limited to in-frame clones, with some not included. The sample records a few hundred thousand clones, 85% to 90% being singletons. The source material was PBMCs or T cells enriched from blood (not recorded which). Receptors originate from a woman aged 18-29 years who had recovered from COVID-19. Both conserved end residues are part of each CDR3. The D gene is left open where the match is weak. Size is stated for part of the rows, as once, few or many counts, or as a class when the clone is expanded.

TRBJ1-1,TRBV7-9,many,TRBD1,17,TGTGCCAGCAGCTTAGCGGGGACAGGGGCATTGAACACTGAAGCTTTCTTT,CASSLAGTGALNTEAFF
TRBJ1-2,TRBV28,once,.,12,TGTGCCAGCAGTCAAATGAACTATGGCTACACCTTC,CASSQMNYGYTF
TRBJ1-5,TRBV7-6,.,.,15,TGTGCCAGCAGCTCTAAGGGGGGGTTGGGTCAGCCCCAGCATTTT,CASSSKGGLGQPQHF
TRBJ2-2,TRBV6-6,once,TRBD1,16,TGTGCCAGCAACCTACCCGGGACAGGGATAACCGGGGAGCTGTTTTTT,CASNLPGTGITGELFF
TRBJ2-5,TRBV7-8,.,TRBD2,18,TGTGCCAGCAGCTTAGCTTGGACTAGCGGAGGACTAAAGAAGACCCAGTACTTC,CASSLAWTSGGLKKTQYF
TRBJ1-1,TRBV19,.,TRBD1,13,TGTGCCAGTAGTACCGACAGGGACACTGAAGCTTTCTTT,CASSTDRDTEAFF
TRBJ2-7,TRBV9,.,.,14,TGTGCCACCCCCTGGCCCCGCCGAACCTACGAGCAGTACTTC,CATPWPRRTYEQYF
TRBJ2-7,TRBV7-9,.,TRBD2,15,TGTGCCAGCAGCTCTCTGAGCGGGGGGGCAAGCGAGCAGTACTTC,CASSSLSGGASEQYF
TRBJ1-2,TRBV28,.,TRBD1,16,TGTGCCAGCAGTCCCTCAGGGGGCGCGCGCGGCTATGGCTACACCTTC,CASSPSGGARGYGYTF
TRBJ1-6,TRBV5-4,.,.,13,TGTGCCAGCCTCGAGGGAAATAATTCACCCCTCCACTTT,CASLEGNNSPLHF
TRBJ2-2,TRBV19,few,TRBD2,14,TGTGCCAGTATGTGGGGACTAGGTCGCGGGGAGCTGTTTTTT,CASMWGLGRGELFF
TRBJ1-1,TRBV19,.,.,13,TGTGCCAGTAGTATGGAGTGGGACACTGAAGCTTTCTTT,CASSMEWDTEAFF
TRBJ1-2,TRBV7-3,.,.,13,TGTGCCAGCAGCTCTCCTTCGGGTGGGGGCTACACCTTC,CASSSPSGGGYTF
TRBJ2-7,TRBV28,.,.,12,TGTGCCAGCAGAGACTACCTGTTAGAGCAGTACTTC,CASRDYLLEQYF
TRBJ2-7,TRBV6-5,.,TRBD2,15,TGTGCCAGCGGATTAAGCGGGGGCCAGACCTACGAGCAGTACTTC,CASGLSGGQTYEQYF
TRBJ1-1,TRBV14,.,.,14,TGTGCCAGCAGCCGAGCAGGGGCCGGGGCTGAAGCTTTCTTT,CASSRAGAGAEAFF
TRBJ2-4,TRBV7-2,.,.,16,TGTGCCAGCAGCTTAACGGGAGTGCTAGCCAAAAACATTCAGTACTTC,CASSLTGVLAKNIQYF
TRBJ1-5,TRBV5-1,many,.,15,TGCGCCAGCAGCTTGCGAGGGGGTGGCAATCAGCCCCAGCATTTT,CASSLRGGGNQPQHF
TRBJ1-2,TRBV15,.,.,14,TGTGCCACCAGCAACTCTAAGGCCGGGGGTGGCTACACCTTC,CATSNSKAGGGYTF
TRBJ1-2,TRBV2,.,.,13,TGTGCCAGCAGTGAGGTCCCCAGCTATGGCTACACCTTC,CASSEVPSYGYTF
TRBJ2-7,TRBV5-1,once,TRBD2,15,TGCGCCAGCAGCTCAACTAGCGGGAGTACGGGTGAGCAGTACTTC,CASSSTSGSTGEQYF
TRBJ2-3,TRBV28,.,TRBD2,16,TGTGCCAGCAGGAGCGGGAGGTTCCTGGGCACAGATACGCAGTATTTT,CASRSGRFLGTDTQYF
TRBJ1-1,TRBV19,.,TRBD1,17,TGTGCCAGTAGTATAGACTCCATTACAGGGGCGGACACTGAAGCTTTCTTT,CASSIDSITGADTEAFF
TRBJ1-6,TRBV3-1/TRBV3-2,.,TRBD1,15,TGTGCCAGCAGCCAAGATGGGACAGTTTATTCACCCCTCCACTTT,CASSQDGTVYSPLHF
TRBJ1-1,TRBV28,once,.,15,TGTGCCAGCAGTCGACCTGTAGGGGGTTGGACTGAAGCTTTCTTT,CASSRPVGGWTEAFF
TRBJ1-2,TRBV27,.,TRBD1,12,TGTGCCAGCAGTACAGGGGATGGCGGCTACACCTTC,CASSTGDGGYTF
TRBJ2-7,TRBV5-1,.,TRBD2,16,TGCGCCAGCAGCTTGGACCTAGCGGGAGGGTGGCTCGAGCAGTACTTC,CASSLDLAGGWLEQYF
TRBJ2-3,TRBV5-1,.,.,15,TGCGCCAGCAGGGAATGGGGACACGAGGGGGATACGCAGTATTTT,CASREWGHEGDTQYF
TRBJ2-5,TRBV6-5,.,TRBD2,15,TGTGCCAGCAGTCCGGGACTAGCGGGGAAGGAGACCCAGTACTTC,CASSPGLAGKETQYF
TRBJ1-6,TRBV4-1,.,.,15,TGCGCCAGCAGCCAAGAAGCTAACAGCAATTCACCCCTCCACTTT,CASSQEANSNSPLHF
TRBJ2-7,TRBV2,.,TRBD2,15,TGTGCCAGCAGTCCCCCGCTAGCGGGGAGATACGAGCAGTACTTC,CASSPPLAGRYEQYF
TRBJ1-2,TRBV3-1/TRBV3-2,.,TRBD1,14,TGTGCCAGCAGCCAAGATGGACAGGCTTATGGCTACACCTTC,CASSQDGQAYGYTF
TRBJ2-7,TRBV6-6,.,TRBD2,15,TGTGCCAGCATTGGGACTAGCGGGAGCTCCTACGAGCAGTACTTC,CASIGTSGSSYEQYF
TRBJ1-4,TRBV19,.,.,15,TGTGCCAGTAGTATTTCCCTCTATTCCGATGAAAAACTGTTTTTT,CASSISLYSDEKLFF
TRBJ2-4,TRBV5-4,.,TRBD1,16,TGTGCCAGCAGCCCGGGACAGCAGCTAGCCAAAAACATTCAGTACTTC,CASSPGQQLAKNIQYF
TRBJ2-7,TRBV4-2,.,.,13,TGTGCCAGCAGCCAAGATCGTGGAGACGAGCAGTACTTC,CASSQDRGDEQYF
TRBJ1-2,TRBV24-1,.,.,12,TGTGCCACCAGTGATTTTAGCTATGGCTACACCTTC,CATSDFSYGYTF
TRBJ1-2,TRBV12-5,.,.,13,TGTGCTAGTGGTTTGGCGGTCAACTATGGCTACACCTTC,CASGLAVNYGYTF
TRBJ2-7,TRBV29-1,.,TRBD2,12,TGCAGCGTTGAAGGGGGGGGTTACGAGCAGTACTTC,CSVEGGGYEQYF
TRBJ1-2,TRBV28,.,TRBD1,13,TGTGCCAGCAGTTCCGGACAGGGGGCCGGCTACACCTTC,CASSSGQGAGYTF
TRBJ2-7,TRBV5-4,.,TRBD1,14,TGTGCCAGCAGCTTGGGGGACAGGGGCTACGAGCAGTACTTC,CASSLGDRGYEQYF
TRBJ1-5,TRBV7-3,.,.,13,TGTGCCAGCAGCTTGATCGGCGGTCAGCCCCAGCATTTT,CASSLIGGQPQHF
TRBJ2-2,TRBV7-3,.,.,15,TGTGCCAGCAGCCAGAATGGGTATGGAGAGGGGGAGCTGTTTTTT,CASSQNGYGEGELFF
TRBJ1-1,TRBV21-1,.,.,17,TGTGCCAGCAGCAAACCCGAAGGGGTAGGGGGAATTACTGAAGCTTTCTTT,CASSKPEGVGGITEAFF
TRBJ1-2,TRBV10-3,.,TRBD1,13,TGTGCCATCAGGCAGGGGGAGGCCTATGGCTACACCTTC,CAIRQGEAYGYTF
TRBJ1-2,TRBV2,.,.,16,TGTGCCAGCAGTGAAGCGCTTATCGGAGATCGCTATGGCTACACCTTC,CASSEALIGDRYGYTF
TRBJ2-2,TRBV18,.,TRBD1,14,TGTGCCAGCTCACCACCGGACAGGACCGGGGAGCTGTTTTTT,CASSPPDRTGELFF
TRBJ2-5,TRBV7-8,.,.,17,TGTGCCAGCAGCCCTAGCCCCCCAGGGGCCTACCAAGAGACCCAGTACTTC,CASSPSPPGAYQETQYF